Described below is a single TCR beta chain sequence and its context. This receptor's antigen is unknown. No much larger clone exists at a distance of one base, and base qualities are not known. V is shortened by 3 bases, J by 10 bases, and the region joining them spans 24 bases. Its CDR3 holds 16 amino acids, cysteine through phenylalanine. Left in the record is the CDR3 DNA by itself, 48 bases read in frame from the first base. CDR1 is given as LNHDA and CDR2 as SQIVND, both from the germline V gene (reference sequence). CD4+ T cells from unexposed donors were collected before the COVID-19 pandemic (2011-2018). The EasySep CD4+ T cell isolation kit was used to isolate CD4+ T cells once the cultures had run for more than 8 days. Unexposed donor CD4+ T cells were tested for reactivity to SARS-CoV-2 S and N and four common cold coronavirus spike pools, as cell number allowed. PBMCs were cultured at two million per well in IMDM supplemented with 5% human AB serum and 7.5 to 10 IU/ml IL-2. Half of the culture medium was replaced with fresh IL-2-containing medium on days 3 and 7. Each peptide culture condition was generally run in triplicate replicate wells. The leukapheresis product used for the unexposed donors was purchased from a commercial source. Ficoll-Paque PLUS gradient centrifugation was used to isolate PBMCs from leukapheresis product or whole blood. PBMCs were either used fresh in the expansion assay or cryopreserved at -140 degrees C. The QIAamp Micro DNA Kit was used to extract genomic DNA from the CD4+ T cells.

The data originate from a study of CD4 T cells in relation to SARS-CoV-2 and coronaviruses (TCRdb year 2021). Background for the entire study: In the ViraFEST assay, PBMCs were cultured with antigen for 9 to 10 days, after which TCR beta CDR3s were sequenced to identify antigen-specific clonal expansions. The negative reference condition was either a culture with an HIV-1 Nef peptide pool or a culture with no peptide. Using patient-derived lymphoblastoid cell lines, the shared crossreactive spike epitopes were mapped to their HLA restriction. The study assessed, at the TCR clonotype level, memory CD4+ T cell crossreactivity between SARS-CoV-2 and common cold coronavirus spike proteins. Samples from three pre-COVID donors and the naive versus memory experiments were sequenced with the Adaptive Biotechnologies TCR-sequencing kit; other data were Illumina-based. A different, Illumina-based TCR-beta assay was used to sequence expansion assays from other donors in the study. Broad study findings and their caveats: Crossreactivity analysis was centred on spike protein, so crossreactivity against other viral proteins was not assessed. The study was limited by small numbers of patients and tested TCRs. Crossreactive clones showed significantly weaker SARS-CoV-2-driven expansion than monoreactive clones, consistent with antigenic imprinting. No donor contributed both pre-pandemic and post-infection samples, which limited tracing the source of pre-existing responses. Roughly 64% of donors had memory CD4+ clonotypes that crossrecognized SARS-CoV-2 and at least one common cold coronavirus spike.

The library came from the immunoSEQ multiplex PCR assay. The authors' analysis ran thus. During preprocessing, nonproductive sequences were removed, along with CDR3s that did not begin with C, did not end with F or W, or were shorter than 7 amino acids. Antigen-specific clonotypes were called with the MANAFEST web app, based on expansion relative to reference and other culture wells. A clone counted as positive if significantly expanded in 2 of 3 replicate wells versus the reference culture at FDR below 0.05. For a clone to be considered positive, significant expansion relative to all other tandem wells and an odds ratio above 5 were also required. CDR3 homology was quantified as pairwise Levenshtein distance, calculated with the stringdist R package after three terminal residues were trimmed from each end. As stored in TCRdb, this immuneACCESS dataset retains in-frame rearrangements with V and J assigned. A fraction of the clones does not appear; measured against another copy, unresolved V genes explain less than half of the discrepancy, and the remainder lacks a known reason. V and J calls and clone size are given by that table; D and trimming were obtained from the DNA. This sample lists tens of thousands of clones; approximately 72% were detected once. The ten most abundant clones make up approximately 13% of the sample.

Sequenced sample: CD4+ T cells from PBMCs, cultured in vitro. The receptor was derived from a human donor in good health. The chain is encoded by TRBV19 joined to TRBJ2-5; 5 matching bases give a weak D call of TRBD2. The CDR3: CASSIVPAGLGESQYF. The nucleotide sequence is TGTGCCAGTAGTATCGTTCCGGCCGGGCTGGGAGAAAGCCAGTACTTC.